This is a list of T cell receptor beta chains from one sample in a study of OX40 agonist ivuxolimab in advanced cancers. The protocol was immunoSEQ multiplex PCR, while the TCRdb copy is restricted to in-frame clones and leaves out a portion. The sample shows roughly 60,000 clones, about 91% of them seen only once. This sample comprised CD4+ or CD8+ T cells sorted from blood, obtained in a trial of the OX40 agonist ivuxolimab. The receptors originated from an adult with an advanced solid tumor such as melanoma, head and neck, liver or kidney cancer. The conserved cysteine and the conserved F or W are not part of the CDR3 here. Fields, in order: V gene, clone size, CDR3 length, CDR3 protein. Size is stated for part of the rows, as once, few or many counts, or as a class when the clone is expanded.

V gene: TRBV19; clone size: .; CDR3 length: 13; CDR3 protein: ASSIDFSDRDGYT
V gene: TRBV18; clone size: .; CDR3 length: 13; CDR3 protein: ASSPSQGEDEKLF
V gene: TRBV5-1; clone size: .; CDR3 length: 13; CDR3 protein: ASSPGHATNEKLF
V gene: TRBV19; clone size: .; CDR3 length: 15; CDR3 protein: ATQASGQYPFTDTQY
V gene: TRBV5-4; clone size: .; CDR3 length: 13; CDR3 protein: ASSPALGGGYEQY
V gene: TRBV18; clone size: .; CDR3 length: 13; CDR3 protein: ASSPRTGTNEKLF
V gene: TRBV5-4; clone size: .; CDR3 length: 13; CDR3 protein: ASSLGLAGGETQY
V gene: TRBV7-9; clone size: .; CDR3 length: 12; CDR3 protein: ASSSQGANTEAF
V gene: TRBV18; clone size: .; CDR3 length: 12; CDR3 protein: ASSRDRVKGPQH
V gene: TRBV2; clone size: once; CDR3 length: 12; CDR3 protein: ASSAGGGGQPQH
V gene: TRBV10-3; clone size: .; CDR3 length: 9; CDR3 protein: AISATGTQY
V gene: TRBV6-6; clone size: .; CDR3 length: 12; CDR3 protein: ASSYSGGLDTQY
V gene: TRBV6-5; clone size: few; CDR3 length: 11; CDR3 protein: ASSPPGSTEAF
V gene: TRBV19; clone size: .; CDR3 length: 14; CDR3 protein: ASSIAGRTGGYEQY
V gene: TRBV5-5; clone size: .; CDR3 length: 17; CDR3 protein: ASSRWLQGTGGAVTEAF
V gene: TRBV6-6; clone size: .; CDR3 length: 12; CDR3 protein: ASSYSGTYYEQY
V gene: TRBV29-1; clone size: .; CDR3 length: 10; CDR3 protein: SVPDQTGELF
V gene: TRBV18; clone size: .; CDR3 length: 10; CDR3 protein: ASSPSTDTQY
V gene: TRBV7-2; clone size: .; CDR3 length: 11; CDR3 protein: ASSLVGDQPQH
V gene: TRBV29-1; clone size: .; CDR3 length: 12; CDR3 protein: SVEPGIGTDTQY
V gene: TRBV11-3; clone size: .; CDR3 length: 14; CDR3 protein: ASSLDSGRAYNEQF
V gene: TRBV30; clone size: .; CDR3 length: 12; CDR3 protein: AWRPGQRNTEAF
V gene: TRBV7-9; clone size: .; CDR3 length: 14; CDR3 protein: ASSSRGLAGGNEQF